Many counts were recorded for the clone carrying this T cell receptor (beta chain). Transcripts of RNA were the source for amplifying TCR beta CDR3 regions. Scientists carried out first-round RT-PCR using HTBI primers and then a second-round multiplex PCR. TCRdb called the multiplex PCR reads again in MiXCR, with one record for every CDR3 protein. Of 1 million to 1.3 million distinct CDR3 sequences listed, about two fifths are singletons. CDR1 and CDR2 from the germline V gene are MDHEN and SYDVKM. Between the trimmed V and J ends, which lost 6 bases and 4 bases, there was a span of 7 bases. CDR3 length: 13 residues. The data originate from a study of Graves' ophthalmopathy and Graves' hyperthyroidism. Study details: Stable hyperthyroidism meant no ophthalmopathy within 18 months of follow-up.

The specimen sequenced was peripheral blood or thyroid tissue (not recorded which). The receptor comes from an adult man with Graves' hyperthyroidism. The rearrangement joins TRBV28 to TRBJ2-6; D is uncertain. CDR3 nucleotide sequence: TGTGCCAGCAGCCACCGAGGGGCCAACGTCCTGACTTTC. It specifies CASSHRGANVLTF.